This T cell receptor (beta chain) emerged from a study of T cell repertoires in cytomegalovirus infection. Study-wide context: Public TCR beta signature analysis indicated the presence of both CMV infection and matching HLA type. General study findings and limits: The study found HLA-C-restricted CMV-specific TCR beta clonotypes dominating the ex vivo response. CMV carriers having the relevant HLA were flagged by cumulative public TCR beta family frequency.

Many counts were recorded for this clonotype. As yet, its antigen is unknown. CDR1 is SEHNR, CDR2 FQNEAQ, per germline (reference sequence). The ends lost 4 bases at V and 6 bases at J; junction bases unmatched: 9. The CDR3 has 16 amino acids. TCRdb used MiXCR to reprocess the reads, holding one entry per CDR3 protein. This sample has 160,000 or so distinct CDR3 sequences, with 15% to 20% found just once. This TCR came from a human donor in good health (CMV status not recorded). Some clones in this sample may be carry-over from other donors' samples. The chain employs TRBV7-9 and TRBJ2-1; 10 bases fit TRBD2. Sample: CD8+ T cells from PBMCs. CDR3 DNA: TGTGCCAGCAGCTCCCATCCAGCGGGAGGGCTCAATGAGCAGTTCTTC. Translation gives CASSSHPAGGLNEQFF.